This TCR beta chain was observed in a study of cytomegalovirus exposure and HLA in healthy donors. General study points: TRBV6-2, TRBV6-3 and some other V segments were unresolvable in 87-base-pair reads. From TCR beta sequences, most subjects' HLA-A and HLA-B alleles were reportedly predicted accurately.

The PCR contained 60 Vbeta and 13 Jbeta primers. Sequenced by immunoSEQ multiplex PCR; TCRdb stores in-frame clones only, minus some. The sample includes some 150,000 clones, about four fifths seen only once; the top ten take around 14%. The donors, nominally healthy at sampling, likely had unrecorded immune exposures. CDR3 size: 15 residues. CDR1 is MGHRA and CDR2 is YSYEKL in the germline V gene. Trimming took off 2 bases at V and 1 base at J, with 9 bases between the two ends. A word on this clone: Its specificity is unknown.

The rearrangement joins TRBV4-1 to TRBJ1-5; D not resolved. This receptor was identified in a woman in her forties or fifties in good health and CMV-seronegative. The sample was PBMCs. For the CDR3, the DNA is TGCGCCAGCAGCCAAACTCAGGCGAGCAATCAGCCCCAGCATTTT. This codes for CASSQTQASNQPQHF.